The next 16 T cell receptor beta chains were all read from a single sample in a study of PD-1 blockade in classical Hodgkin lymphoma. Sequencing used immunoSEQ multiplex PCR; TCRdb keeps in-frame clones, though not all of them. Of about 12,000 clones in the sample, about 88% were seen once. Stated time point: cycle 4 day 1 (C4D1), after less than seven weeks of nivolumab. Every patient experienced relapse after autologous stem cell transplantation, and brentuximab vedotin exposure varied. It was by magnetic negative selection that CD4+ T cells were purified from thawed PBMCs. The sequences come from CD4+ T cells from blood, collected before the fourth cycle of nivolumab. The receptors stem from a human donor with classical Hodgkin lymphoma.

The V call is TRBV10-3, the J call TRBJ2-5; the match to TRBD2 covers 14 bases. There are 16 residues in the CDR3. In germline, CDR1 is ENHRY, CDR2 SYGVKD. The junction had 2 bases not matched to a gene; V was cut back by 2 bases and J by 3 bases. The chain's CDR3 is CAISEPGLAGEETQYF. CDR3 in DNA: TGTGCCATCAGTGAGCCGGGACTAGCGGGGGAAGAGACCCAGTACTTC.

The genes are TRBV5-1 and TRBJ2-5, with D maybe TRBD1 (6 bases). The CDR3 consists of 15 residues. Germline CDR1 reads SGHRS; CDR2 reads YFSETQ. Trimming cost V 7 bases and J 1 base, with 17 bases left between them. The CDR3 sequence is CASLQGHRVQETQYF. In DNA form, the CDR3 reads TGCGCCAGCCTACAGGGCCATAGGGTCCAAGAGACCCAGTACTTC.

This clone was seen more than once but under ten times. This chain joins TRBV16 and TRBJ2-7; weak D call: TRBD2 (5 bases). V dropped 2 bases and J dropped 6 bases, with 20 bases sitting between them. CDR1 and CDR2 (germline): KGHSY, FQNENV. The CDR3 has 16 amino acids. The CDR3 region is CASSQQGVGMKGEQYF. As DNA, the CDR3 is TGTGCCAGCAGCCAACAAGGAGTCGGGATGAAGGGCGAGCAGTACTTC.

The chain is built from TRBV19 and TRBJ2-3, with TRBD2 identical over 8 bases. The CDR3 contains 16 residues. In germline, CDR1 is LNHDA, CDR2 SQIVND (reference sequence). The V segment lost 6 bases and the J segment 4 bases; nucleotides outside the gene matches: 12. CDR3 bases: TGTGCCAGTAGGCCCTTGGGACTAGTCGGCGCAGATACGCAGTATTTT. Amino acid sequence: CASRPLGLVGADTQYF.

V usage is TRBV6-5 and J usage is TRBJ1-2; D perhaps matches TRBD1 (6 bases). From germline, CDR1 is MNHEY and CDR2 SVGAGI. CDR3 size: 13 residues. V was shortened by 3 bases and J by 8 bases, with 13 bases between the two germline ends. The CDR3 DNA reads TGTGCCAGCAGTTATCCACAGGGTTGGGGCTACACCTTC. Translation gives CASSYPQGWGYTF.

The chain couples TRBV11-2 to TRBJ2-7, with D tentatively TRBD1 (6 bases). Between the trimmed V and J ends, which lost 1 base and 2 bases, there was a span of 24 bases. In germline, CDR1 is SGHAT, CDR2 FQNNGV. CDR3 length: 19 amino acids. In DNA, the CDR3 is TGTGCCAGCAGCTTAGCCACGCGTGTACGAGGGGGATCTCCCTACGAGCAGTACTTC. This gives the protein CASSLATRVRGGSPYEQYF. Full variable domain (remainder filled in from reference TRBV11-2 and TRBJ2-7): EAGVAQSPRYKIIEKRQSVAFWCNPISGHATLYWYQQILGQGPKLLIQFQNNGVVDDSQLPKDRFSAERLKGVDSTLKIQPAKLEDSAVYLCASSLATRVRGGSPYEQYFGPGTRLTVT.

Of note for this clone: This CDR3 is also generated by other DNA sequences in the sample. The J gene is TRBJ1-2, the V gene TRBV20-1, with D perhaps TRBD1 (6 bases). V was trimmed by 6 bases and J by 3 bases, leaving 8 bases between them. Germline V gene sequence: CDR1 DFQATT, CDR2 SNEGSKA (reference sequence). This CDR3 has 11 residues. CDR3 protein: CSARTDYGYTF. The CDR3 DNA follows: TGCAGTGCGAGGACAGACTATGGCTACACCTTC.

The rearrangement uses TRBV10-3 and TRBJ1-6; D possibly corresponds to TRBD1 (6 bases). V was trimmed by 0 bases and J by 10 bases, leaving 13 bases between them. Per germline, CDR1 ENHRY and CDR2 SYGVKD. The CDR3 runs 15 residues. CDR3 DNA: TGTGCCATCAGTGAGTCAGGGGGAACTAGCTCACCCCTCCACTTT. The encoded protein is CAISESGGTSSPLHF.

The chain links TRBV28 to TRBJ2-7, with 7 bases fitting TRBD1. Trimming cost V 5 bases and J 5 bases; bases outside gene matches: 6. In germline, CDR1 is MDHEN, CDR2 SYDVKM. This CDR3 contains 13 residues. CDR3 DNA sequence: TGTGCCAGCAGTGGACAGGCTCGGCACGAGCAGTACTTC. It translates to CASSGQARHEQYF.

The V gene is TRBV10-3, the J gene TRBJ2-5; 8 bases map to TRBD1. This CDR3 region has 17 residues. The germline gives CDR1 ENHRY, CDR2 SYGVKD. Trimming took 2 bases from V and 2 from J; bases not matched to a gene: 10. CDR3 loop: CAISEPRTGRLQETQYF. In DNA, the CDR3 is TGTGCCATCAGTGAGCCCCGGACAGGGCGATTACAAGAGACCCAGTACTTC.

V and J are TRBV28 and TRBJ1-5, with a possible D match to TRBD1 (6 bases). V was clipped by 2 bases and J by 4 bases, with 9 bases between them. Germline V gene data show CDR1 as MDHEN and CDR2 as SYDVKM. This CDR3 comprises 14 residues. CDR3 nucleotides: TGTGCCAGCAGTTTAGTAAGGGGGAATCAGCCCCAGCATTTT. Translating it yields CASSLVRGNQPQHF.

This clone occurred once. The rearrangement links TRBV4-2 to TRBJ2-5, with 10 bases fitting TRBD1. The CDR3 spans 15 residues. Losses at the gene ends were 0 bases for V and 7 bases for J; bases not matched to a gene: 5. Germline assignment: CDR1 LGHNA and CDR2 YNFKEQ. The CDR3 sequence: CASSQEARDRGTQYF. Written as DNA, the CDR3 is TGTGCCAGCAGCCAAGAAGCCCGGGACAGGGGGACCCAGTACTTC.

The chain links TRBV6-6 to TRBJ1-2; D is unresolved. CDR3 length: 12 amino acids. Trimming pared 4 bases from V and 4 bases from J, leaving 7 bases between. In germline, CDR1 is MNHNY, CDR2 SVGAGI (reference sequence). CDR3 residues: CASSLRTYGYTF. DNA for the CDR3: TGTGCCAGCAGTTTAAGAACCTATGGCTACACCTTC.

V is TRBV19 and J is TRBJ2-7; 8 bases map to TRBD1. Germline loops: CDR1 LNHDA, CDR2 SQIVND (reference sequence). The CDR3 extends over 13 amino acids. With 7 bases clipped from V and 3 bases from J, the junction kept 5 bases outside the gene matches. The CDR3 DNA sequence: TGTGCCAGTAAGGACAGGGCGTACTACGAGCAGTACTTC. As protein: CASKDRAYYEQYF.

The J gene is TRBJ2-1, the V gene TRBV5-1, with 12 bases fitting TRBD2. CDR1 and CDR2 (germline): SGHRS, YFSETQ. The CDR3 spans 16 residues. V dropped 0 bases and J dropped 4; count of bases not matched to a gene: 2. The CDR3 here is CASSLVTSGGYNEQFF. The DNA of the CDR3 is TGCGCCAGCAGCTTGGTTACTAGCGGGGGGTACAATGAGCAGTTCTTC.

V and J are TRBV9 and TRBJ2-2; TRBD1 agrees at 7 bases. CDR3 length: 15 amino acids. CDR1 and CDR2 (germline): SGDLS, YYNGEE. J gave up 5 bases and V 3 bases, and 7 bases lay outside the gene matches. The CDR3 reads CASSGQGVGTGELFF. The CDR3 DNA reads as TGTGCCAGCAGCGGGCAGGGGGTAGGGACCGGGGAGCTGTTTTTT.